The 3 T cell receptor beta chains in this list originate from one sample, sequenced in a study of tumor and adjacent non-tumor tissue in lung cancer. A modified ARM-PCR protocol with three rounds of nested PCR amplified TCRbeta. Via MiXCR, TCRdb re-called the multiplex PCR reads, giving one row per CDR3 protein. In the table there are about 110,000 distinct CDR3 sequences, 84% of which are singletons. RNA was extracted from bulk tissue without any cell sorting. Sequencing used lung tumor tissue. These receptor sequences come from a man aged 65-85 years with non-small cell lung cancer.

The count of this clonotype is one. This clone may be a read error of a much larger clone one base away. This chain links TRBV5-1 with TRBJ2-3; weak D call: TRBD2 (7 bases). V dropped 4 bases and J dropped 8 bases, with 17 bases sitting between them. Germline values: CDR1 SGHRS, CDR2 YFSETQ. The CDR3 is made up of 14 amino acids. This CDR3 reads CASSALGGRATQYF. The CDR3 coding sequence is TGCGCCAGCAGCGCTTTGGGGGGGCGAGCTACGCAGTATTTT.

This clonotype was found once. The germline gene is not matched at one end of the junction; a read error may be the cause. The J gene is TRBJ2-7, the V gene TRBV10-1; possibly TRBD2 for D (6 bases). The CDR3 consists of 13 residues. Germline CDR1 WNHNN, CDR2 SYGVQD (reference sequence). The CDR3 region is CTSRESGVYERYF. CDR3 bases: TGCACCAGCAGAGAGTCGGGGGTCTACGAGCGGTACTTC.

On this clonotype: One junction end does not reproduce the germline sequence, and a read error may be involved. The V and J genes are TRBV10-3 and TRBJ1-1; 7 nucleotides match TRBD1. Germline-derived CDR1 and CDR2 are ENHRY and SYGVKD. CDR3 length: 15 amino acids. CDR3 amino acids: CAISVLGQDMSEALF. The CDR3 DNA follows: TGTGCCATCAGTGTTCTAGGACAGGATATGTCTGAAGCGTTGTTT.